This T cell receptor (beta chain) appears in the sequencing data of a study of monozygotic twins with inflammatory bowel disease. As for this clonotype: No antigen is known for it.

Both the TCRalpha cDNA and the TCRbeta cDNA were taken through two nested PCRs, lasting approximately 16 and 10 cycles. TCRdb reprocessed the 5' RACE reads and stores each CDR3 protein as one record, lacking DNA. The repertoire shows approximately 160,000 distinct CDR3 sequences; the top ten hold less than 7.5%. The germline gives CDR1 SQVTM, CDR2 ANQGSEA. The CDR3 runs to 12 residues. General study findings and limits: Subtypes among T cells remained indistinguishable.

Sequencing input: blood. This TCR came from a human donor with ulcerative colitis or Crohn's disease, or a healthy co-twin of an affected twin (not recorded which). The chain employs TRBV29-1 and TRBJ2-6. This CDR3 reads CSVVAGANVLTF.